This T cell receptor beta chain comes out of a study of blood T cells in healthy people across ages. Study-wide results and caveats: Higher diversity, along with more naive CD4+ cells, distinguished long-lived donors from aged donors.

Together with a sample-barcoded 5' primer, a J-beta primer mix was included in a second PCR lasting about 7 to 12 cycles. Via MiXCR, TCRdb re-called the 5' RACE reads, giving one row per CDR3 protein. The table records roughly 1.4 million distinct CDR3 sequences, around 59% of them present only once. Germline lookup yields CDR1 MNHEY and CDR2 SMNVEV (reference sequence). There are 15 residues in the CDR3. V was trimmed by 1 base and J by 2 bases, leaving 8 bases between them. This clonotype was detected only once. Its antigen is as yet unknown. The chain carries TRBV27 and TRBJ1-4, with a tentative D call TRBD1 (6 bases). This clonotype was sampled from a man younger than 35 in good health. Sequencing was performed on blood. DNA for the CDR3: TGTGCCAGCAGTTTATACAGGGAGACTAATGAAAAACTGTTTTTT. Translation: CASSLYRETNEKLFF.